The next 25 T cell receptor beta chains were all read from a single sample in a study of T cell responses to AZD1222 COVID-19 vaccine. Assay used: immunoSEQ multiplex PCR; TCRdb lists only in-frame clones, some missing. This table holds 100,000 to 150,000 clones, roughly 90% found once. The sequencing used peripheral blood, collected on day 0 of MenACWY control vaccination. These receptors all come from an adult in good health.

This sequence joins TRBV5-1 and TRBJ1-1, with a weak D call TRBD1 (5 bases). The V end lost 0 bases, the J end lost 1 base, and 10 bases lay between the germline ends. Germline V gene data show CDR1 as SGHRS and CDR2 as YFSETQ. The CDR3 length is 15 residues. The CDR3 spells CASSLVGDPNTEAFF. As DNA, the CDR3 is TGCGCCAGCAGCTTGGTGGGGGACCCGAACACTGAAGCTTTCTTT.

This chain uses TRBV5-1 with TRBJ2-2, with 7 bases fitting TRBD1. The length of the CDR3 is 16 residues. Losses at the gene ends were 4 bases for V and 6 bases for J; bases not matched to a gene: 12. Germline V gives CDR1 SGHRS, CDR2 YFSETQ. CDR3 region: CASSRTGQGIPGELFF. CDR3 in DNA: TGCGCCAGCAGCAGGACAGGACAAGGGATCCCCGGGGAGCTGTTTTTT.

A single count supports this clone. The gene calls are TRBV6-5 and TRBJ1-1, with D unclear. Germline values: CDR1 MNHEY, CDR2 SVGAGI. V lost 8 bases to trimming and J lost 6 bases, with 19 bases between them. This CDR3 has 14 amino acids. CDR3 nucleotides: TGTGCCAGCTCCCCGGATTATTGGAAAGCTGAAGCTTTCTTT. As protein: CASSPDYWKAEAFF.

This chain joins TRBV5-6 and TRBJ2-7; the D is unclear. The CDR3 is 11 amino acids. Germline V lookup: CDR1 SGHDT, CDR2 YYEEEE. V was cut by 2 bases and J by 5 bases, with 5 bases left in between. This CDR3 is CASSFDHEQYF. CDR3 in DNA: TGTGCCAGCAGCTTCGATCACGAGCAGTACTTC.

This clone showed up just once. The rearrangement links TRBV12-3 or TRBV12-4 to TRBJ2-7; the D gene is possibly TRBD2 (5 bases). V lost 3 bases, J lost 3 bases, and 9 bases lay in between. The CDR3 contains 13 residues. The CDR3: CASSLERDYEQYF. The CDR3 region has the DNA TGTGCCAGCAGTTTGGAACGGGACTACGAGCAGTACTTC.

The chain carries TRBV6-5 and TRBJ1-1; 10 bases match TRBD1. Trimming took 11 bases from V and 1 from J; bases not matched to a gene: 7. The germline V gene encodes CDR1 MNHEY and CDR2 SVGAGI. The CDR3 totals 14 residues. The DNA for the CDR3 is TGTGCCGGCTGCGGGACAGGGGAGAACACTGAAGCTTTCTTT. Protein product: CAGCGTGENTEAFF.

The rearrangement uses TRBV6-6 and TRBJ1-1; 10 bases are shared with TRBD1. After removal of 7 bases from V and 1 base from J, the junction contained 3 bases not matched to a gene. The CDR3 length is 14 residues. Germline-derived CDR1 and CDR2 are MNHNY and SVGAGI (reference sequence). DNA for the CDR3: TGTGCCAGCAACAGACAGGGGGCGAACACTGAAGCTTTCTTT. Protein product: CASNRQGANTEAFF.

The J gene is TRBJ2-5, the V gene TRBV10-2; D possibly corresponds to TRBD2 (6 bases). The germline V and J ends were trimmed by 1 base and 3 bases, with 12 bases remaining between them. CDR3 size: 15 residues. CDR1 and CDR2 (germline): WSHSY, SAAADI. CDR3 loop: CASSEWFGGKETQYF. The CDR3 nucleotides read TGCGCCAGCAGTGAGTGGTTTGGCGGGAAAGAGACCCAGTACTTC.

V is TRBV7-9 and J is TRBJ2-1; D remains ambiguous. This CDR3 is built from 13 residues. The V and J ends lost 4 bases and 7 bases respectively, with 11 bases between them. CDR1 and CDR2 (germline): SEHNR, FQNEAQ (reference sequence). CDR3 amino acids: CASSSLEWNEQFF. CDR3 bases: TGTGCCAGCAGCTCCCTTGAGTGGAATGAGCAGTTCTTC. The variable domain in full, with the rest retrieved from reference TRBV7-9 and TRBJ2-1, is DTGVSQNPRHKITKRGQNVTFRCDPISEHNRLYWYRQTLGQGPEFLTYFQNEAQLEKSRLLSDRFSAERPKGSFSTLEIQRTEQGDSAMYLCASSSLEWNEQFFGPGTRLTVL.

V usage is TRBV7-9 and J usage is TRBJ1-1; D might be TRBD1 (6 bases). The germline V and J ends were trimmed by 5 bases and 1 base, with 8 bases remaining between them. Per germline, CDR1 SEHNR and CDR2 FQNEAQ (reference sequence). The CDR3 totals 13 residues. DNA of the CDR3: TGTGCCAGCAGCGAACAGGGGAACACTGAAGCTTTCTTT. Residues: CASSEQGNTEAFF.

J is TRBJ2-3 and V is TRBV12-2. TRBV12-2 is annotated as a pseudogene. The CDR3 covers 13 residues. In nucleotides, the CDR3 is TGTGCAAGTCGCTTAGGCCCCACAGATACGCAGTATTTT. Translated, it gives CASRLGPTDTQYF.

Here the CDR3 reads CATSDARDSYYGYTF. CDR3 nucleotide sequence: TGTGCCACCAGTGATGCCCGGGACAGCTACTATGGCTACACCTTC. The rearrangement joins TRBV24-1 to TRBJ1-2; 7 bases are shared with TRBD1. V lost 3 bases to trimming and J lost 3 bases; unmatched junction nucleotides: 6. CDR1 KGHDR and CDR2 SFDVKD come from the germline V gene. The CDR3 runs 15 residues.

In its sample, this clone was seen once. The chain combines TRBV3-1 (or the pseudogene TRBV3-2) with TRBJ2-7; D gene ambiguous. The germline V gene encodes CDR1 LGHDT and CDR2 YNNKEL (reference sequence). The CDR3 runs to 13 residues. The ends were cut back, 4 bases at V and 1 base at J, with 8 bases in the middle. Here the CDR3 reads CASSPQRSYEQYF. The CDR3 DNA reads as TGTGCCAGCAGCCCCCAGAGATCCTACGAGCAGTACTTC.

V usage is TRBV11-2 and J usage is TRBJ2-3, with D hard to call. The CDR3 has 16 residues. V was cut by 1 base and J by 0 bases, with 11 bases left in between. Germline V gives CDR1 SGHAT, CDR2 FQNNGV. The CDR3 sequence is CASSLAPRPSTDTQYF. In nucleotides, the CDR3 is TGTGCCAGCAGCTTAGCCCCCAGGCCTAGCACAGATACGCAGTATTTT.

The chain links TRBV5-6 to TRBJ2-1; 7 bases map to TRBD2. V lost 0 bases to trimming and J lost 2 bases; unmatched junction nucleotides: 2. The germline CDR1 and CDR2 sequences are SGHDT and YYEEEE. This CDR3 has 15 residues. CDR3: CASSLVLAAYNEQFF. CDR3 nucleotide sequence: TGTGCCAGCAGCTTGGTCCTAGCGGCCTACAATGAGCAGTTCTTC.

This clone came up once. The chain joins TRBV11-2 to TRBJ2-1; 7 bases map to TRBD1. Per germline, CDR1 SGHAT and CDR2 FQNNGV. The CDR3 is 16 amino acids. V lost 2 bases to trimming and J lost 0 bases; unmatched junction nucleotides: 4. CDR3 coding DNA: TGTGCCAGCAGCTTAAGAGGGGACAGCTCCTACAATGAGCAGTTCTTC. Its protein is CASSLRGDSSYNEQFF.

This chain connects TRBV24-1 to TRBJ1-5; D uncertain. CDR1 is KGHDR and CDR2 is SFDVKD in the germline V gene. The length of the CDR3 is 14 residues. V was clipped by 6 bases and J by 7 bases, with 15 bases between them. The CDR3 is CATSQDGLGQPQHF. The CDR3 DNA reads as TGTGCCACCAGTCAGGACGGCCTGGGGCAGCCCCAGCATTTT.

The chain uses TRBV5-4 and TRBJ2-1; 7 bases line up with TRBD2. The V gene end was trimmed by 6 bases and the J gene end by 6 bases; junction bases not matched to a gene: 12. The CDR3 loop spans 15 amino acids. Germline V lookup: CDR1 SGHNT, CDR2 YYREEE (reference sequence). CDR3 in DNA: TGTGCCAGCACCATAGAGGGAGGGCCTCGCAATGAGCAGTTCTTC. This codes for CASTIEGGPRNEQFF.

The rearrangement uses TRBV9 and TRBJ2-7; tentative D call: TRBD1 (5 bases). This CDR3 region has 14 residues. The V end was cut by 4 bases, the J end by 3 bases, with 14 bases between. Germline V CDR1 and CDR2: SGDLS, YYNGEE. CDR3 amino acids: CASSPQGTSYEQYF. The CDR3 DNA reads as TGTGCCAGCAGCCCGCAGGGAACAAGCTACGAGCAGTACTTC.

This clone was observed a single time. J is TRBJ2-5 and V is TRBV21-1; the listed D gene, TRBD1, was not tested against the DNA. TRBV21-1 is assigned pseudogene status. There are 15 residues in the CDR3. The CDR3 region has the DNA TGTGCCAGCAGCACCCCGACAGGGGCGCGGGAGACCCAGTACTTC. As protein: CASSTPTGARETQYF.

The CDR3 sequence is CASSLTGGFDSPLHF. The CDR3 DNA is TGTGCCAGCAGCTTAACAGGGGGCTTTGATTCACCCCTCCACTTT. This chain uses TRBV7-8 with TRBJ1-6; 9 bases line up with TRBD1. The CDR3 extends over 15 amino acids. V lost 2 bases, J lost 8 bases, and 4 bases stayed unmatched. Germline-derived CDR1 and CDR2 are SGHVS and FQNEAQ.

The rearrangement joins TRBV5-4 to TRBJ2-7; tentatively, D is TRBD1 (6 bases). This CDR3 has 14 residues. Germline loops: CDR1 SGHNT, CDR2 YYREEE (reference sequence). Trimming removed 2 bases from V and 3 bases from J, with 12 bases in between. The CDR3 DNA reads as TGTGCCAGCAGCTTAAGGGACACCGACTACGAGCAGTACTTC. Its protein product is CASSLRDTDYEQYF.

The chain is built from TRBV7-9 and TRBJ1-2, with TRBD1 matching over 10 bases. The V gene end was trimmed by 0 bases and the J gene end by 4 bases; junction bases not matched to a gene: 5. Germline values: CDR1 SEHNR, CDR2 FQNEAQ (reference sequence). The CDR3 length is 16 residues. The CDR3 DNA reads TGTGCCAGCAGCTTAGCGCCAGGGACAGGGGCCTATGGCTACACCTTC. This codes for CASSLAPGTGAYGYTF.

The V and J genes are TRBV7-2 and TRBJ1-2, with D possibly matching TRBD1 (6 bases). In germline, CDR1 is SGHTA, CDR2 FQGNSA. The V end lost 1 base, the J end lost 2 bases, and 17 bases lay between the germline ends. This CDR3 has 17 amino acids. The CDR3 nucleotides are TGTGCCAGCAGCTTAGGGGCGGGCAGGGGAATAAACTATGGCTACACCTTC. Its translation: CASSLGAGRGINYGYTF.

This chain links TRBV9 with TRBJ1-2, with TRBD1 as a possible D gene (5 bases). There are 16 residues in the CDR3. V lost 4 bases and J lost 4, with 20 bases in between. CDR1 is SGDLS, CDR2 YYNGEE, per germline. The CDR3 DNA reads TGTGCCAGCAGCCCCCTGATCACAGGTACCTCCTATGGCTACACCTTC. Its protein is CASSPLITGTSYGYTF.